This record covers a single T cell receptor (beta chain). What it recognizes is unknown. This sample is part of a study of OX40 agonist ivuxolimab in advanced cancers. The wider study: With ivuxolimab, an agonistic anti-OX40 (CD134) antibody, patients were treated. With a range of roughly 20 to 80, age averaged roughly 60 years, and about 83% were male. Findings of the study overall: At 0.1 to 3.0 mg/kg and by week 6, clonal expansion occurred in CD4+ and CD8+ blood T cells.

The CDR3 sequence is 12 residues long. CDR1 is MDHEN and CDR2 is SYDVKM in the germline V gene. With 5 bases removed from V and 5 bases from J, the gap between germline ends came to 10 bases. TCRdb's copy holds only in-frame clones and misses some; the assay was immunoSEQ multiplex PCR. The sample consists of about 79,000 clones, under 85% of them appearing once. The receptor was derived from an adult with an advanced solid tumor such as melanoma, head and neck, liver or kidney cancer. This rearrangement joins TRBV28 to TRBJ2-7; D may be TRBD2 (7 bases). The specimen was CD4+ or CD8+ T cells sorted from blood, collected in a trial of the OX40 agonist ivuxolimab. The CDR3: CASSLGGDEQYF. The CDR3 coding sequence is TGTGCCAGCAGTCTAGGGGGGGACGAGCAGTACTTC.